The clone carrying this T cell receptor beta chain has only a few counts. This sample stems from a study of patients and donors after allogeneic stem cell transplantation. TCRdb re-analysed the RT-PCR reads in MiXCR, keeping a single row per CDR3 protein. The sample yields more than 850,000 distinct CDR3 sequences, roughly 18% seen once. The CDR3 totals 16 residues. V was trimmed by 4 bases and J by 4 bases, leaving 18 bases between them. Germline loops: CDR1 KGHDR, CDR2 SFDVKD. The chain links TRBV24-1 to TRBJ1-2, with no clear D. The clonotype comes from a human donor who was either an allogeneic HSCT recipient or a stem cell or donor lymphocyte infusion donor (not recorded which). It is not recorded whose cells these are; they may come from a transplant donor. The sample taken for sequencing was blood, either unsorted or a sorted T cell fraction (not recorded which). This CDR3 is CATSDPSREGTYGYTF. The DNA of the CDR3 is TGTGCCACCAGTGACCCCTCCCGGGAGGGCACCTATGGCTACACCTTC.